These 22 T cell receptor beta chains share one sample of origin, sequenced in a study of T-cell reconstitution after alpha-beta-depleted transplantation in children. Unique molecular identifiers featured in how the TCRbeta library was prepared. Each CDR3 protein gets one entry after TCRdb re-called the PCR reads with MiXCR. The data contain more than 500,000 distinct CDR3 sequences, approximately 10% of them singletons. The sequencing here drew on PBMCs, mostly from graft donor cells, taken 180 days after TCRalphabeta/CD19-depleted stem cell transplant. The receptor set was obtained from a female patient under 10 years old who had a stem cell transplant for aplastic anemia, so the T cells may come from the graft donor.

Many counts were recorded for this clonotype. The V gene is TRBV28, the J gene TRBJ2-5; 8 bases are a match to TRBD2. CDR3 length: 14 residues. V trimming: 3 bases; J trimming: 5 bases; junction bases outside the gene matches: 5. In germline, CDR1 is MDHEN, CDR2 SYDVKM. This CDR3 is CASSFGGRRETQYF. The CDR3 nucleotides are TGTGCCAGCAGTTTTGGCGGGAGGAGGGAGACCCAGTACTTC.

This clonotype was seen a few times. The chain employs TRBV2 and TRBJ2-1; 9 positions agree with TRBD1. V was pared by 6 bases and J by 7 bases, with 13 bases of the junction left unmatched. The germline V gene encodes CDR1 SNHLY and CDR2 FYNNEI. The CDR3 is 16 amino acids. The CDR3 loop reads CASRVRPGTGRNEQFF. The CDR3 DNA reads as TGTGCCAGCAGAGTACGTCCCGGGACAGGGAGGAATGAGCAGTTCTTC.

Many counts were recorded for this clonotype. This rearrangement joins TRBV28 to TRBJ2-2; TRBD2 agrees at 12 bases. The ends lost 5 bases at V and 5 bases at J; junction bases unmatched: 6. Germline loops: CDR1 MDHEN, CDR2 SYDVKM. The CDR3 contains 16 residues. The CDR3 DNA sequence: TGTGCCAGCAGTCTTCTAGCGGGAGGGTGGACCGGGGAGCTGTTTTTT. Translated, it gives CASSLLAGGWTGELFF.

The sample holds many counts of this clonotype. The rearrangement links TRBV15 to TRBJ2-5; D remains ambiguous. CDR1 is LNHNV, CDR2 YYDKDF, per germline (reference sequence). This CDR3 is built from 13 residues. Trimming left V 0 bases short and J 4 bases short, with 6 bases between. CDR3 in amino acids: CATSRDPGETQYF. In DNA form, the CDR3 reads TGTGCCACCAGCAGAGATCCTGGAGAGACCCAGTACTTC.

This clonotype was counted at least ten times. The chain has TRBV5-1 and TRBJ2-3; D is possibly TRBD1 (6 bases). Trimming cost V 5 bases and J 0 bases, with 13 bases left between them. There are 15 residues in the CDR3. Germline-derived CDR1 and CDR2 are SGHRS and YFSETQ. For the CDR3, the DNA is TGCGCCAGCAGACGGCGTCAGGGGAGCACAGATACGCAGTATTTT. The encoded protein is CASRRRQGSTDTQYF.

This chain joins TRBV6-2 or TRBV6-3 and TRBJ2-2; D gene uncertain. The CDR3 extends over 14 amino acids. Trimming took 1 base from V and 1 from J, leaving 4 bases between them. Germline CDR1 MNHEY, CDR2 SVGEGT. This CDR3 reads CASSYWQNTGELFF. The CDR3 nucleotides read TGTGCCAGCAGTTACTGGCAGAACACCGGGGAGCTGTTTTTT.

The chain employs TRBV4-3 and TRBJ2-5; D is possibly TRBD1 (5 bases). V lost 0 bases to trimming and J lost 4 bases, with 15 bases between them. Germline CDR1 reads LGHNA; CDR2 reads YSLEER. The CDR3 loop spans 16 amino acids. The CDR3 loop reads CASSQDPTGTGETQYF. In DNA, the CDR3 is TGCGCCAGCAGCCAAGACCCTACAGGAACAGGAGAGACCCAGTACTTC.

As to this clonotype: At one end, the junction sequence differs from germline, possibly due to a read error. V usage is TRBV11-2 and J usage is TRBJ2-4; D call uncertain. The CDR3 extends over 13 amino acids. In germline, CDR1 is SGHAT, CDR2 FQNNGV. The CDR3 region is CASSLDGKNIQYF. Here the CDR3 DNA reads TGTGCCAGCAGCCTAGACGGGAAAAACATTCAGTACTTC.

Only a few counts were recorded for this clonotype. The chain is built from TRBV24-1 and TRBJ2-1, with TRBD2 matching over 14 bases. The CDR3 extends over 16 amino acids. Germline trimming cut 5 bases from V and 8 bases from J; bases unmatched to any gene: 7. Germline lookup yields CDR1 KGHDR and CDR2 SFDVKD. CDR3 bases: TGTGCCACCAGTGCCGGGACTAGCGGGAGATTTTATGAGCAGTTCTTC. This codes for CATSAGTSGRFYEQFF.

This clonotype was detected only a few times. The chain uses TRBV3-1 and TRBJ2-1; possibly TRBD1 for D (5 bases). Germline CDR1 reads LGHDT; CDR2 reads YNNKEL (reference sequence). Trimming shortened V by 1 base and J by 2 bases, and 6 bases separated the two germline ends. The CDR3 is made up of 14 amino acids. CDR3 amino acids: CASSQATAYNEQFF. In DNA form, the CDR3 reads TGTGCCAGCAGCCAAGCGACAGCCTACAATGAGCAGTTCTTC.

In its sample, this clonotype was seen a few times. V is TRBV7-2 and J is TRBJ2-1, with TRBD1 matching 9 bases. This CDR3 is 16 amino acids long. CDR1 is SGHTA, CDR2 FQGNSA, per germline. The ends lost 5 bases at V and 5 bases at J; junction bases unmatched: 10. In DNA, the CDR3 is TGTGCCAGCAGCCGTACTACCGGGACAGGGAACAATGAGCAGTTCTTC. Its translation is CASSRTTGTGNNEQFF.

This clonotype showed up many times. The rearrangement links TRBV5-1 to TRBJ2-2; TRBD1 might be the D (5 bases). Germline V gene data show CDR1 as SGHRS and CDR2 as YFSETQ. This CDR3 spans 14 amino acids. Trimming removed 4 bases at V and 4 bases at J, with 11 bases between. The CDR3, as DNA: TGCGCCAGCAGCCACCGACAGCCCACCGGGGAGCTGTTTTTT. It encodes CASSHRQPTGELFF.

V is TRBV20-1 and J is TRBJ1-5; 8 bases align to TRBD1. V lost 3 bases and J lost 8; bases outside the gene matches: 9. This CDR3 spans 14 amino acids. Germline V gene data show CDR1 as DFQATT and CDR2 as SNEGSKA (reference sequence). The CDR3 spells CSARGGTGGKPQHF. The CDR3, as DNA: TGCAGTGCTAGGGGAGGGACAGGAGGAAAGCCCCAGCATTTT.

Ten or more counts support this clonotype. This rearrangement joins TRBV7-8 to TRBJ2-6; possible D gene TRBD1, 6 bases. The CDR3 is 18 residues long. V lost 2 bases and J lost 1, with 15 bases in between. Germline V gene data show CDR1 as SGHVS and CDR2 as FQNEAQ. For the CDR3, the DNA is TGTGCCAGCAGCTTACCAGGACAGTATTCATCTGGGGCCAACGTCCTGACTTTC. Translated, it gives CASSLPGQYSSGANVLTF.

The V gene is TRBV7-2, the J gene TRBJ1-2; no definite D call. Germline loops: CDR1 SGHTA, CDR2 FQGNSA. The CDR3 length is 15 residues. V was shortened by 3 bases and J by 0 bases, with 11 bases between the two germline ends. CDR3 bases: TGTGCCAGCAGCTTGCGCGGGCTAGCTAACTATGGCTACACCTTC. This sequence encodes CASSLRGLANYGYTF.

The chain combines TRBV6-2 or TRBV6-3 with TRBJ2-2; D is perhaps TRBD2 (6 bases). Germline CDR1 MNHEY, CDR2 SVGEGT. This CDR3 has 18 amino acids. V was shortened by 6 bases and J by 0 bases, with 20 bases between the two germline ends. The CDR3 DNA follows: TGTGCCAGCAGACAAGGACTAATGTACTACGCGAACACCGGGGAGCTGTTTTTT. It yields the protein CASRQGLMYYANTGELFF.

The V gene is TRBV7-2, the J gene TRBJ2-2; maybe TRBD1 (6 bases). V lost 0 bases and J lost 2, with 10 bases in between. The germline gives CDR1 SGHTA, CDR2 FQGNSA. This CDR3 comprises 16 residues. The CDR3 DNA sequence: TGTGCCAGCAGCTTAGCGTACAGGGCTAACACCGGGGAGCTGTTTTTT. This sequence encodes CASSLAYRANTGELFF.

The V call is TRBV30, the J call TRBJ2-5, with 7 nucleotides matching TRBD2. Unmatched junction bases numbered 0, after V lost 5 bases and J lost 3 bases. The CDR3 spans 11 residues. Germline-derived CDR1 and CDR2 are GTSNPN and SVGIG (reference sequence). The CDR3 here is CAWAGEETQYF. CDR3 bases: TGTGCCTGGGCGGGAGAAGAGACCCAGTACTTC.

The rearrangement links TRBV6-2 or TRBV6-3 to TRBJ1-2; D gene unclear. The germline CDR1 and CDR2 sequences are MNHEY and SVGEGT. The CDR3 loop spans 13 amino acids. V was trimmed by 3 bases and J by 0 bases, leaving 5 bases between them. Here the CDR3 reads CASSYRPNYGYTF. In DNA, the CDR3 is TGTGCCAGCAGTTATAGGCCTAACTATGGCTACACCTTC.

A few counts support this clonotype. In DNA, the CDR3 is TGTGCCAGCAGTGAAGCGGGGACTATCTACAATGAGCAGTTCTTC. Its translation is CASSEAGTIYNEQFF. V and J are TRBV6-1 and TRBJ2-1; 7 bases agree with TRBD2. Germline-derived CDR1 and CDR2 are MNHNS and SASEGT. This CDR3 region has 15 residues. With 0 bases clipped from V and 3 bases from J, the junction kept 2 bases outside the gene matches.

This clonotype was seen a few times. The chain employs TRBV25-1 and TRBJ2-3; TRBD2 aligns across 8 bases. Germline V gene sequence: CDR1 MGHDK, CDR2 SYGVNS. This CDR3 spans 19 amino acids. With 5 bases clipped from V and 2 bases from J, the junction kept 18 bases outside the gene matches. The CDR3 nucleotides read TGTGCCAGCAGTATAGCCGTCGGGAGGGCCGATGTTAACACAGATACGCAGTATTTT. Translating it yields CASSIAVGRADVNTDTQYF.

This clonotype was seen only a few times. V and J are TRBV6-5 and TRBJ1-6, with D uncertain. In germline, CDR1 is MNHEY, CDR2 SVGAGI. V lost 4 bases to trimming and J lost 2 bases, with 12 bases between them. The CDR3 spans 16 residues. The CDR3 here is CASSLDPGTYNSPLHF. The CDR3 DNA reads TGTGCCAGCAGTTTAGACCCGGGGACCTATAATTCACCCCTCCACTTT.